The 3 T cell receptor beta chains below come from one sample, sequenced in a study of cytomegalovirus exposure and HLA in healthy donors. The PCR had 60 Vbeta and 13 Jbeta primers. Profiling relied on immunoSEQ multiplex PCR, and the TCRdb table lists in-frame clones only, not all of them. Among tens of thousands of clones listed, more than 55% were seen once. The material sequenced was PBMCs. The receptor set was obtained from a woman aged 45-60 years in good health and CMV-seropositive.

J is TRBJ2-7 and V is TRBV10-2; a weak D match, TRBD2 (5 bases). The V and J ends lost 2 bases and 1 base respectively, with 15 bases between them. Per the germline V gene, CDR1 is WSHSY and CDR2 is SAAADI. The CDR3 runs to 16 residues. The CDR3 protein is CASSEPSTDLSYEQYF. The CDR3 DNA reads TGCGCCAGCAGTGAGCCTAGCACGGACTTATCCTACGAGCAGTACTTC.

A single count supports this clone. The V gene is TRBV27, the J gene TRBJ2-7, with a possible D match to TRBD2 (6 bases). The CDR3 sequence is 15 residues long. CDR1 and CDR2 (germline): MNHEY, SMNVEV (reference sequence). Trimming shortened V by 3 bases and J by 4 bases, and 16 bases separated the two germline ends. The CDR3 DNA reads as TGTGCCAGCAGTTTTACGGCGGGAACCCTTTACGAGCAGTACTTC. It codes for CASSFTAGTLYEQYF.

This clone turned up a few times. The chain combines TRBV9 with TRBJ1-2, with D maybe TRBD1 (6 bases). The CDR3 has 16 residues. The V end lost 0 bases, the J end lost 8 bases, and 20 bases lay between the germline ends. Looked up from germline, CDR1 is SGDLS and CDR2 is YYNGEE. The CDR3 DNA follows: TGTGCCAGCAGCGTAGATAGTGGGGACATACTGCGGGGCTACACCTTC. As protein: CASSVDSGDILRGYTF.